The sample holds many counts of the clone carrying this T cell receptor (beta chain). The target antigen is unknown. Unsorted whole blood yielded blood RNA, and germline DNA was extracted as well. CDR1 and CDR2 (germline): SGHRS, YFSETQ. This CDR3 contains 14 residues. Trimming left V 4 bases short and J 4 bases short, with 13 bases between. This specimen belongs to a study of tumor-infiltrating lymphocytes in primary liver carcinoma. Study in general: All patients had surgically resected primary liver carcinoma. Enrolled patients were male and female, aged 30 to 69 years.

Findings of the study overall: Because of bulk unsorted sampling, CD4+ and CD8+ repertoires were not subjected to comparison.

Making TCR beta cDNA involved around 520 ng total RNA and a constant-region primer. Amplification in three nested multiplex PCR rounds with slightly modified ARM-PCR gave rise to TCR beta libraries. The opening two PCR rounds, 10 cycles each, paired TRBV1-TRBV30 forward primers with a C-beta reverse primer. TCRdb processed the multiplex PCR reads anew with MiXCR; each CDR3 protein has one entry. The sample has about 330,000 distinct CDR3 sequences; around 60% are singletons. This chain uses TRBV5-1 with TRBJ2-3; D tentatively fits TRBD1 or TRBD2 (6 bases each). The sequence was collected from a man between 40 and 49 years old with primary liver carcinoma and hepatitis B virus infection. The specimen sequenced was peripheral blood. The CDR3 nucleotides read TGCGCCAGCAGCCCCGCCGGGGGCGCAGATACGCAGTATTTT. It translates to CASSPAGGADTQYF.